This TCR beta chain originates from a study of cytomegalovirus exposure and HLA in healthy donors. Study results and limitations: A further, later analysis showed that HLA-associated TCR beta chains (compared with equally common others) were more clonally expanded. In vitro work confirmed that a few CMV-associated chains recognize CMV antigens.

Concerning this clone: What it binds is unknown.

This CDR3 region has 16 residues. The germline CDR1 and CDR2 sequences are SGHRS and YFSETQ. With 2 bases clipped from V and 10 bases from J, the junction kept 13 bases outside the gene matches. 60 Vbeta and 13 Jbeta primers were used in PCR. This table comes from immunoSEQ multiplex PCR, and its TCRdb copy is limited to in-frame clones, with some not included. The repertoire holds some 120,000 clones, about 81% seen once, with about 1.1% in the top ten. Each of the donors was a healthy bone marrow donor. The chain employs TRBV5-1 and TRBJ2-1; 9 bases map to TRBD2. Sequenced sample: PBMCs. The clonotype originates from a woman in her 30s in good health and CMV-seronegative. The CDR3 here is CASSFITSGSTPEQFF. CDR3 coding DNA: TGCGCCAGCAGCTTTATTACTAGCGGGTCCACACCAGAGCAGTTCTTC.